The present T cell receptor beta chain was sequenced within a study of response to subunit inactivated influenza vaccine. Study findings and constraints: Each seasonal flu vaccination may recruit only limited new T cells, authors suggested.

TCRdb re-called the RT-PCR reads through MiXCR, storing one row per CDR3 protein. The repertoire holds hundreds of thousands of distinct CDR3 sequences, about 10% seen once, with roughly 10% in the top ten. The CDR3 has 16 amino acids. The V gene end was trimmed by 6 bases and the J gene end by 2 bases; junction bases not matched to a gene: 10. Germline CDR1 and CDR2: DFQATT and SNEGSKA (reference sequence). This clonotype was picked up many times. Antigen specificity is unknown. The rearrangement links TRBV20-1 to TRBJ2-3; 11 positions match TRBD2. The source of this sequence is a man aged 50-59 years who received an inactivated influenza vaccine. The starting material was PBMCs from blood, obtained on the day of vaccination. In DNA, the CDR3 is TGCAGTGCCCGGCGGACTAGCGGGCTTCTCACAGATACGCAGTATTTT. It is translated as CSARRTSGLLTDTQYF.